One sample yielded the 25 T cell receptor beta chains listed below, sequenced in a study of T cells in Graves' hyperthyroidism and ophthalmopathy. Amplified TCR beta CDR3 regions derived from RNA transcripts. A first-round RT-PCR of the TCR CDR3 used the HTBI primer set. TCRdb reprocessed the multiplex PCR reads via MiXCR and lists one record per CDR3 protein. Of fewer than 450,000 distinct CDR3 sequences in the sample, approximately 18% were seen once. The sequenced sample consisted of blood. The source of these receptors is a woman in her twenties or thirties with Graves' hyperthyroidism that later progressed to Graves' ophthalmopathy.

This clonotype has a count of ten or more. The J gene is TRBJ1-1, the V gene TRBV24-1; D not certain. The CDR3 totals 13 residues. V dropped 3 bases and J dropped 1 base, with 5 bases sitting between them. Per the germline V gene, CDR1 is KGHDR and CDR2 is SFDVKD. The CDR3 region is CATSDPRNTEAFF. The CDR3 DNA reads TGTGCCACCAGTGATCCCAGGAACACTGAAGCTTTCTTT.

This clonotype was picked up many times. The J gene is TRBJ2-7, the V gene TRBV6-2 or TRBV6-3; D ambiguous. Trimming left V 4 bases short and J 3 bases short, with 13 bases between. The V gene's germline CDR1 is MNHEY and CDR2 SVGEGT. This CDR3 region has 14 residues. CDR3 protein: CASSWDQVGYEQYF. The CDR3 DNA reads as TGTGCCAGCAGTTGGGATCAGGTCGGCTACGAGCAGTACTTC.

Many counts were recorded for this clonotype. The chain combines TRBV5-8 with TRBJ2-5; unclear D gene. This CDR3 has 12 residues. V shed 2 bases and J shed 5 bases, with 7 bases lying between them. The germline V gene has CDR1 SGHTS and CDR2 YDEGEE. The CDR3 protein is CASSFELETQYF. CDR3 nucleotides: TGTGCCAGCAGCTTCGAGCTGGAGACCCAGTACTTC.

This clonotype has a count of ten or more. The V gene is TRBV6-1, the J gene TRBJ2-1, with D perhaps matching TRBD2 (6 bases). Germline CDR1 reads MNHNS; CDR2 reads SASEGT. V lost 2 bases and J lost 8, with 16 bases in between. This CDR3 is built from 15 residues. For the CDR3, the DNA is TGTGCCAGCAGTGAACGGGCGGGAATTTTTGATGAGCAGTTCTTC. Translated: CASSERAGIFDEQFF.

In this sample, this clonotype turned up many times. V usage is TRBV2 and J usage is TRBJ2-1; 11 bases align to TRBD2. Germline CDR1 and CDR2: SNHLY and FYNNEI. V gave up 5 bases and J gave up 4 bases; unmatched junction bases: 7. This CDR3 contains 16 residues. The CDR3 here is CASSWEGTSGYNEQFF. For the CDR3, the DNA is TGTGCCAGCAGTTGGGAGGGGACTAGCGGTTACAATGAGCAGTTCTTC.

This clonotype has just a few counts. CDR3 loop: CASSLSISGASADLTYEQYF. The CDR3, as DNA: TGTGCCAGCAGTTTATCTATTAGTGGGGCCTCGGCTGACCTAACCTACGAGCAGTACTTC. The gene calls are TRBV28 and TRBJ2-7; D possibly corresponds to TRBD1 (5 bases). Trimming took off 1 base at V and 2 bases at J, with 27 bases between the two ends. Germline loops: CDR1 MDHEN, CDR2 SYDVKM. The CDR3 covers 20 residues.

This clonotype was counted a few times. The CDR3 nucleotides read TGTGCCAGCAGAATCGGGCGGGGTTTGGGGGCTAGGACTGAAGCTTTCTTT. As protein: CASRIGRGLGARTEAFF. The rearrangement joins TRBV2 to TRBJ1-1, with D maybe TRBD1 (6 bases). Germline CDR1 is SNHLY and CDR2 is FYNNEI. V was clipped by 6 bases and J by 5 bases, with 25 bases between them. The CDR3 is made up of 17 amino acids. Complete variable domain (other parts from reference TRBV2 and TRBJ1-1): EPEVTQTPSHQVTQMGQEVILRCVPISNHLYFYWYRQILGQKVEFLVSFYNNEISEKSEIFDDQFSVERPDGSNFTLKIRSTKLEDSAMYFCASRIGRGLGARTEAFFGQGTRLTVV.

This clonotype has at least ten counts. The chain links TRBV6-5 to TRBJ2-6; D is unresolved. The V and J ends lost 2 bases and 0 bases respectively, with 17 bases between them. Looked up from germline, CDR1 is MNHEY and CDR2 is SVGAGI. The CDR3 is made up of 19 amino acids. CDR3 sequence: CASSYQFQIRYSGANVLTF. In DNA form, the CDR3 reads TGTGCCAGCAGTTACCAATTCCAAATTAGATACTCTGGGGCCAACGTCCTGACTTTC.

The sample holds many counts of this clonotype. Here the CDR3 DNA reads TGTGCCAGCAGCTTAATTGGGCAGGGGGGCGGTAACAATCAGCCCCAGCATTTT. This encodes CASSLIGQGGGNNQPQHF. The V gene is TRBV7-2, the J gene TRBJ1-5; TRBD1 matches at 7 bases. Germline lookup yields CDR1 SGHTA and CDR2 FQGNSA. V shed 2 bases and J 3 bases; nucleotides not matched to a gene: 13. CDR3 size: 18 residues. Full variable domain (outside the CDR3, taken from reference TRBV7-2 and TRBJ1-5): GAGVSQSPSNKVTEKGKDVELRCDPISGHTALYWYRQSLGQGLEFLIYFQGNSAPDKSGLPSDRFSAERTGGSVSTLTIQRTQQEDSAVYLCASSLIGQGGGNNQPQHFGDGTRLSIL.

This clonotype was counted between two and nine times. The chain carries TRBV4-1 and TRBJ2-5, with 9 bases matching TRBD2. With 5 bases clipped from V and 7 bases from J, the junction kept 8 bases outside the gene matches. CDR1 is MGHRA, CDR2 YSYEKL, per germline. The length of the CDR3 is 14 residues. CDR3 sequence reads: CASSRGLALGTQYF. CDR3 DNA: TGCGCCAGCAGCAGAGGACTAGCGTTAGGGACCCAGTACTTC.

This clonotype was observed a handful of times. This sequence may be a read error, since a much larger clone differs from it by one base. V and J are TRBV20-1 and TRBJ2-1, with D unclear. Germline-derived CDR1 and CDR2 are DFQATT and SNEGSKA (reference sequence). The CDR3 runs 13 residues. CDR3 loop: CSAAHDDYNEQCF. In DNA, the CDR3 is TGCAGTGCTGCACACGATGATTACAATGAGCAGTGCTTC.

This clonotype was observed many times. The chain employs TRBV3-1 and TRBJ2-5; D ambiguous. Deletions cut 0 bases from V and 2 bases from J, with 1 base between. The length of the CDR3 is 12 residues. In germline, CDR1 is LGHDT, CDR2 YNNKEL (reference sequence). This CDR3 reads CASSQDQETQYF. Here the CDR3 DNA reads TGTGCCAGCAGCCAAGATCAAGAGACCCAGTACTTC.

This clonotype was found many times. The chain employs TRBV11-2 and TRBJ1-1; D uncertain. The V gene lost 0 bases and the J gene lost 1 base, with 18 bases spanning the gap. The germline gives CDR1 SGHAT, CDR2 FQNNGV. The CDR3 runs to 18 residues. Written as DNA, the CDR3 is TGTGCCAGCAGCTTAGATCGTAGTGGGTATCGCTCGAACACTGAAGCTTTCTTT. Translation gives CASSLDRSGYRSNTEAFF.

In its sample, this clonotype was seen a few times. This chain joins TRBV6-5 and TRBJ2-3; 10 bases map to TRBD1. V shed 2 bases and J 4 bases; nucleotides not matched to a gene: 3. Germline values: CDR1 MNHEY, CDR2 SVGAGI. This CDR3 is built from 15 residues. The CDR3 reads CASSYRDRGSDTQYF. The CDR3 DNA sequence: TGTGCCAGCAGTTACCGGGACAGGGGATCAGATACGCAGTATTTT.

The J gene is TRBJ1-1, the V gene TRBV10-3; D not certain. The CDR3 has 13 residues. The V end lost 1 base, the J end lost 6 bases, and 9 bases lay between the germline ends. Per the germline V gene, CDR1 is ENHRY and CDR2 is SYGVKD. The DNA of the CDR3 is TGTGCCATCAGTGAGTTCATGAATGCTGAAGCTTTCTTT. Translated, it gives CAISEFMNAEAFF.

The CDR3 coding sequence is TGTGCCAGCAGCCCTTGGACTAGCGGGGGGGCTGAGCAGTTCTTC. Amino acids: CASSPWTSGGAEQFF. The chain is built from TRBV14 and TRBJ2-1; 15 nucleotides agree with TRBD2. Germline V gene data show CDR1 as SGHDN and CDR2 as FVKESK. The CDR3 runs 15 residues. J lost 9 bases, V lost 4 bases, and 4 bases had no gene match.

The chain combines TRBV6-1 with TRBJ2-3, with D tentatively TRBD2 (5 bases). V gave up 3 bases and J gave up 10 bases, with 14 bases separating them. This CDR3 is built from 13 residues. Germline values: CDR1 MNHNS, CDR2 SASEGT. This CDR3 is CASSEGATLPQYF. The CDR3 DNA is TGTGCCAGCAGTGAGGGAGCTACCCTACCGCAGTATTTT.

The rearrangement uses TRBV7-2 and TRBJ1-1; D ambiguous. V was pared by 1 base and J by 2 bases, with 17 bases between. Germline V gene lookup returns CDR1 SGHTA and CDR2 FQGNSA. The CDR3 totals 17 residues. The CDR3 here is CASSLVGVIGRNTEAFF. CDR3 sequence (DNA): TGTGCCAGCAGCTTAGTCGGCGTAATTGGGAGAAACACTGAAGCTTTCTTT. The full variable domain, with the rest looked up from reference TRBV7-2 and TRBJ1-1, is GAGVSQSPSNKVTEKGKDVELRCDPISGHTALYWYRQSLGQGLEFLIYFQGNSAPDKSGLPSDRFSAERTGGSVSTLTIQRTQQEDSAVYLCASSLVGVIGRNTEAFFGQGTRLTVV.

This clonotype was recorded many times. The chain is built from TRBV28 and TRBJ2-1; D perhaps matches TRBD2 (5 bases). Trimming removed 5 bases from V and 3 bases from J, with 17 bases in between. In germline, CDR1 is MDHEN, CDR2 SYDVKM. CDR3 length: 16 residues. The chain's CDR3 is CASSPNRGGDYNEQFF. The DNA of the CDR3 is TGTGCCAGCAGTCCAAACAGAGGAGGAGACTACAATGAGCAGTTCTTC.

The genes are TRBV15 and TRBJ1-5, with 10 bases aligning to TRBD1. This CDR3 has 16 amino acids. Germline CDR1 reads LNHNV; CDR2 reads YYDKDF (reference sequence). Trimming cost V 0 bases and J 6 bases; bases outside gene matches: 5. CDR3 sequence (DNA): TGTGCCACCAGCAGAGATCGGGACAGGGGCGGTCAGCCCCAGCATTTT. This sequence encodes CATSRDRDRGGQPQHF.

The rearrangement joins TRBV14 to TRBJ2-3; D is ambiguous. This CDR3 has 15 amino acids. Germline V gene lookup returns CDR1 SGHDN and CDR2 FVKESK. The V and J ends lost 2 bases and 4 bases respectively, with 13 bases between them. CDR3 protein: CASSQTLQGADTQYF. CDR3 DNA sequence: TGTGCCAGCAGCCAAACGTTACAAGGCGCAGATACGCAGTATTTT. The variable domain in full, completed from reference TRBV14 and TRBJ2-3, reads EAGVTQFPSHSVIEKGQTVTLRCDPISGHDNLYWYRRVMGKEIKFLLHFVKESKQDESGMPNNRFLAERTGGTYSTLKVQPAELEDSGVYFCASSQTLQGADTQYFGPGTRLTVL.

As to this clonotype: A much larger clone differs from this one at a single base, so this may be a read error. V is TRBV19 and J is TRBJ2-1, with unresolved D. The J call may be wrong; the DNA end is better matched by TRBJ2-7. CDR1 LNHDA and CDR2 SQIVND come from the germline V gene (reference sequence). The CDR3 spans 13 residues. CDR3 amino acids: CASSIEWGNEQYF. The CDR3 DNA is TGTGCCAGTAGTATAGAGTGGGGAAATGAGCAGTACTTC.

This clonotype was seen ten or more times. This chain connects TRBV27 to TRBJ1-2; possibly TRBD1 for D (6 bases). CDR1 is MNHEY and CDR2 is SMNVEV in the germline V gene (reference sequence). Trimming cost V 6 bases and J 1 base, with 9 bases left between them. CDR3 length: 13 residues. CDR3 sequence: CASSGTHNYGYTF. The CDR3, as DNA: TGTGCCAGCAGCGGGACACATAACTATGGCTACACCTTC.

This clonotype was detected many times. The V gene is TRBV5-1, the J gene TRBJ2-2; D remains unclear. V shed 0 bases and J shed 3 bases, with 6 bases lying between them. The CDR3 consists of 14 residues. Germline loops: CDR1 SGHRS, CDR2 YFSETQ. CDR3 residues: CASSLDSYTGELFF. The CDR3 nucleotides are TGCGCCAGCAGCTTGGATAGTTACACCGGGGAGCTGTTTTTT. The variable domain in full, with the rest retrieved from reference TRBV5-1 and TRBJ2-2, is KAGVTQTPRYLIKTRGQQVTLSCSPISGHRSVSWYQQTPGQGLQFLFEYFSETQRNKGNFPGRFSGRQFSNSRSEMNVSTLELGDSALYLCASSLDSYTGELFFGEGSRLTVL.

This sequence joins TRBV10-1 and TRBJ2-5; TRBD1 aligns across 7 bases. The ends lost 6 bases at V and 2 bases at J; junction bases unmatched: 15. CDR3 size: 17 residues. Germline V gene sequence: CDR1 WNHNN, CDR2 SYGVQD (reference sequence). This CDR3 is CASRGLRGRMCQETQYF. For the CDR3, the DNA is TGCGCCAGCAGGGGTTTGAGGGGGCGTATGTGTCAAGAGACCCAGTACTTC.